The clone carrying this TCR beta chain was seen just once. Trimming removed 6 bases from V and 2 bases from J, with 12 bases in between. CDR3 length: 14 residues. Germline V gene lookup returns CDR1 SEHNR and CDR2 FQNEAQ (reference sequence). These data belong to a study of blood T cell repertoires in COVID-19. In the study overall: Material from acute and convalescent COVID-19 was sourced from the United States, Italy and Spain.

Living in 24 US areas, the participants were between about 18 and 90 years of age. Participants' reported clinical history set cohort assignment. Under the authors' procedure: From reference gene primer amplification, estimates of nucleated cell counts were derived. Sequencing was performed with immunoSEQ multiplex PCR; in TCRdb, only in-frame clones are kept and a portion is missing. V and J calls and clone size follow that table, whereas D and trimming were derived from the DNA. Among roughly 420,000 clones, 88% were seen once, and the ten largest hold 0.97%. The sequenced sample consisted of PBMCs or T cells enriched from blood (not recorded which). The chain joins TRBV7-9 to TRBJ2-3; D perhaps matches TRBD2 (6 bases). The sequence was collected from a woman aged 30 to 39 with acute COVID-19. CDR3 sequence reads: CASREGPTTDTQYF. CDR3 bases: TGTGCCAGCAGGGAGGGGCCCACCACAGATACGCAGTATTTT.